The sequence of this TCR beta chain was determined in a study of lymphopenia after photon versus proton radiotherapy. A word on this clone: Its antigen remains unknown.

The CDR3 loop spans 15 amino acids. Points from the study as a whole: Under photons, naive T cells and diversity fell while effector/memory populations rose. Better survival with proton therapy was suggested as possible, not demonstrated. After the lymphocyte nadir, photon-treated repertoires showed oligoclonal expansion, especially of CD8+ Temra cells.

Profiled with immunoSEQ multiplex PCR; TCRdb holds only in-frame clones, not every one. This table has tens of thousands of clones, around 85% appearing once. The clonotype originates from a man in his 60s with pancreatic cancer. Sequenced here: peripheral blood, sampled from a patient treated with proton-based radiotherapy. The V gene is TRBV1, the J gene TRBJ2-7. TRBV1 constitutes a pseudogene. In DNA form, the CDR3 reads TGCACCAGCAGCCCGTCCGACCCACTCTCCTACGAGCAGTACTTC. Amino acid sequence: CTSSPSDPLSYEQYF.